Included here is one TCR beta chain sequence, with context. Antigen unknown. Method: immunoSEQ multiplex PCR; TCRdb's copy keeps in-frame clones and lacks some. The sample lists around 260,000 clones; 90% were seen once. The sample comes from a study of cytomegalovirus exposure and HLA in healthy donors. Study details: According to later analysis, the same platform produced the 120 validation and around 730 first-cohort repertoires.

Study-wide findings and caveats: Rarity marked most TCR sequences, yet some public TCRs occurred in many donors. Diagnosis of cytomegalovirus status made by the classifier reportedly showed high specificity and sensitivity. Associated with cytomegalovirus, according to the listing, were 150 to 200 TCR beta chains.

This TCR was recovered from a woman aged 25 to 45 in good health and CMV-seronegative. The sample was PBMCs.

CDR3 in amino acids: CSAREGIGYEQYF. CDR3 DNA sequence: TGCAGCGCCCGAGAGGGTATTGGGTACGAGCAGTACTTC. The chain uses TRBV29-1 and TRBJ2-7, with TRBD2 as a possible D gene (5 bases). This CDR3 region has 13 residues. Germline CDR1 SQVTM, CDR2 ANQGSEA. The germline V and J ends were trimmed by 7 bases and 4 bases, with 17 bases remaining between them.